The present T cell receptor (beta chain) was sequenced within a study of blood T cell repertoires in COVID-19. Looking at the study overall: COVID-19 samples from acute and convalescent phases originated in the United States, Italy and Spain. Sources were T cells, B-cell-depleted T cells, or PBMCs; the material itself was cDNA or gDNA.

Looked up from germline, CDR1 is SEHNR and CDR2 is FQNEAQ (reference sequence). This CDR3 contains 12 residues. V was shortened by 5 bases and J by 8 bases, with 12 bases between the two germline ends. Clones were read by immunoSEQ multiplex PCR, and TCRdb kept only the in-frame ones, dropping some. The sample gives a few hundred thousand clones, about 86% of which show up once; around 4% is in the top ten. The genes are TRBV7-9 and TRBJ1-2, with D possibly TRBD1 on 6 matching bases. The source is a middle-aged woman with acute COVID-19. Input material: PBMCs or T cells enriched from blood (not recorded which). Here the CDR3 reads CASSTGLAGYTF. In DNA, the CDR3 is TGTGCCAGCAGCACAGGGTTAGCGGGCTACACCTTC.